This T cell receptor beta chain was captured in a study of cytomegalovirus exposure and HLA in healthy donors (dated by TCRdb to the late 2010s). Background on the whole study: According to an earlier analysis of a few hundred of the donors, some 180 million T cells yielded approximately 120 million unique TCR beta sequences and approximately 280 Gb of sequence data. About 300 gigabases of sequencing data and 75 million to 85 million unique TCR sequences made up an early release that covered several hundred HLA-typed donors. Of the roughly 400 genotyped donors, approximately 83% fell in the genetic ancestry cluster associated with self-reported Caucasian donors. The study was designed to test whether signatures of past pathogen exposure could be identified by cataloging public T cell receptors. The T cell repertoires of 666 subjects were profiled by immunosequencing and related to cytomegalovirus serostatus. Along with the roughly 710-subject first cohort, a separate validation cohort of over a hundred different subjects was used. To predict cytomegalovirus infection status, the study combined high-throughput TCR immunosequencing, statistical association of individual TCRs with disease status, and machine learning. In a later analysis, previously published TCR beta repertoires from about 640 donors were re-analyzed and high-resolution HLA genotyping was added so that TCR occurrence patterns could be studied. The later analysis used no new phenotypic data to find candidate immune exposures, relying instead on TCR beta sequences and their occurrence across donors. An earlier analysis of roughly 600 of the donors used high-throughput TCR beta sequencing to judge whether each TCR beta V gene segment behaved as functional or pseudogenic. Donor age, sex, ethnicity and CMV serostatus were collected together with the repertoire data. Genome-wide SNP genotypes for about 65% of the roughly 670 donors were used in a later genetic analysis, which treated that subset as a discovery cohort. All discovery cohort repertoires had been generated on a single sequencing platform. Both class I and class II loci were covered by HLA typing, at four-digit resolution. Typing coverage differed by locus: A, B, C, DRB1 and DQB1 were typed in roughly 629-630 donors, DQA1 in roughly 510, DPA1 in some 610, and DPB1 in around 440. Several DR-DQ haplotypes were handled as single units for association and clustering because linkage in the cohort was strong. Among 398 genotyped donors of the cohort, an average of around 250,000 unique TCR beta nucleotide sequences was sequenced per donor, of which about 19% were non-productive. Broad study findings and their caveats: A later analysis found that HLA-associated TCR beta chains were more clonally expanded and had lower generation probabilities than equally common non-associated chains. The cohort was sequenced for TCR beta chains only, and without alpha or paired-chain data the features that could be detected were limited. A further reported finding was that TCR beta sequences accurately predicted the HLA-A and HLA-B alleles for most subjects in the first cohort. While some public TCRs were present in many individuals, most TCR sequences turned up only very rarely across donors. The presence/absence analyses assumed that sequencing depth was roughly uniform across donors, and that assumption may not be true. Three of the identified cytomegalovirus-associated TCR beta chains were confirmed in vitro to be specific for cytomegalovirus antigens. A group of highly shared sequence variants was considered likely to be a technical artifact of the sequencing pipeline. The classifier was reported to diagnose cytomegalovirus status with high specificity and sensitivity in both the original and validation cohorts. Linkage disequilibrium might explain the correlated functional status among segregating V segments, but an unknown experimental factor could not be excluded. The authors suggested that the approach could potentially be extended to other disease states and immunological phenotypes. The study listed over 150 TCR beta chains as associated with cytomegalovirus. Most CMV-associated TCR beta chains appeared to be HLA-restricted in a later analysis, and the HLA associations seemed to be driven largely by CMV exposure. For the cohort, immune exposure information was limited to CMV serostatus. An earlier analysis of several hundred of the donors showed that most TCR beta V segments appeared in productive rearrangements either about 87% or about 30% of the time, which broadly matched IMGT annotations. HLA typing was unavailable for some donors at each locus, so association tests used only the typed subset. Specific HLA alleles were associated with 15,000 to 20,000 TCR beta sequences at a false discovery rate of 0.05 in a later analysis. A later analysis reported that several top co-occurrence clusters appeared linked to parvovirus B19, influenza, CMV and Epstein-Barr virus. The earlier analysis of fewer than 750 of the donors excluded around 17 rarely observed V segments, including chromosome 9 orphons, because counts were too low. According to a later genetic analysis, donors in an Asian-associated ancestry cluster had fewer N-insertions in productive TCRs than the approximately 630-donor mean. Because the 87-base-pair reads could not distinguish some IMGT-functional V segments, including TRBV6-2 and TRBV6-3, those segments were excluded. In a later analysis, the rate of TCR association differed among HLA loci, with DRB1 alleles having the most associated TCRs and HLA-C alleles having the fewest. An association between a missense DCLRE1C variant and V-gene and J-gene trimming of TCR beta chains was found in a later genetic analysis and replicated in an independent cohort. Strong co-occurrence of HLA alleles, especially DR and DQ, made assigning TCR associations to individual alleles difficult.

The cohort comprised under 700 healthy bone marrow donors. Cohort members were all nominally healthy when sampled, although unrecorded immune exposures were likely present. The donor tested CMV seropositive and was one of the 289 seropositive cohort members. A peripheral blood sample was provided by each donor, and peripheral blood mononuclear cells were used for TCR beta sequencing. Genomic DNA extraction from the blood cell samples was performed with the Qiagen DNeasy Blood Extraction Kit. The CDR3 contains 14 residues, cysteine and phenylalanine counted. The only DNA kept is the CDR3, 42 bases in frame from the first base. Based on the germline V gene, the CDR1 and CDR2 sequences are MDHEN and SYDVKM. Cut back by 11 bases and 4 bases, the V and J ends lie 21 bases apart. About this clone itself: This receptor's antigen is unknown.

Receptors were amplified or captured by the immunoSEQ multiplex PCR assay. For the multiplex PCR, a mixture combining 60 forward primers for TCR Vbeta segments and 13 reverse primers for TCR Jbeta segments was used. The CDR3 region of rearranged TCR beta genes was amplified from genomic DNA with a multiplex PCR assay. The amplified TCR beta libraries were sequenced on the Illumina HiSeq System as 87-base-pair reads. Turning to the authors' computational methods: A later analysis counted approximately 74 million unique TCR beta chains across the 550 to 800 repertoires, and 10 million to 12 million of these chains were shared by at least two donors. Raw reads were error-corrected and collapsed into unique sequences by a nearest-neighbor algorithm in which closely related sequences were merged to remove PCR and sequencing errors. CDR3 sequences were aligned to IMGT reference sequences to assign V, D and J gene segments. Each retained sequence needed at least a six-nucleotide match to both a V gene segment and a J gene segment. A rearrangement counted as productive if the CDR3 had no stop codons and remained in frame with V and J, and every other rearrangement counted as non-productive. Following IMGT convention, CDR3 was defined as the stretch from the second conserved V-encoded cysteine up to the conserved J-encoded phenylalanine. Sequences without an unambiguous match to a single V gene segment were excluded from the earlier analysis of almost 600 of the donors. In an earlier analysis of approximately 590 of the donors, V segments were called functional above 56.7% productive rearrangements and were called segregating when the between-donor standard deviation exceeded 5%. To diagnose cytomegalovirus status from the catalog of TCR beta chain sequences, a statistical classification framework was built. In a later analysis, TCR nucleotide sequences were compared against IMGT/GENE-DB human TR gene sequences so that V and J genes could be assigned. A later analysis assigned CDR3 sequences and most-parsimonious VDJ recombination scenarios with the TCRdist pipeline. In a later analysis, each TCR beta chain was defined by its CDR3 amino acid sequence together with its V-gene family, and reads lacking a unique V-gene family were excluded. A later analysis removed 592 highly shared, low-generation-probability nucleotide sequences to deal with suspected cross-contamination and a sequencing artifact. For each public chain, a later analysis derived a clonal expansion index from normalized ranks of inferred template counts within each repertoire. In a later analysis, generation probabilities were computed with a VDJ recombination model fitted to out-of-frame rearrangements, and the resulting probabilities were checked against IGoR. Hypergeometric tests were used in a later analysis to score TCR-TCR, TCR-HLA and TCR-CMV co-occurrence, with a repertoire-size bias correction applied to the TCR pairs. To estimate false discovery rates, a later analysis permuted the HLA or CMV assignments 20 times. In a later analysis, co-occurring TCRs were grouped using DBSCAN, and TCRdist sequence similarity was added for clustering within HLA-allele-positive subsets. For co-occurrence clustering, repertoires with fewer than 30,000 or more than 120,000 public chains were excluded, along with roughly 5 repertoires with anomalous nucleotide sharing. Sourced from immuneACCESS, this table was stored by TCRdb with only in-frame sequences that have V and J called. A share of the clones is absent; for the studies checked, an unresolved V gene accounts for under half, and the remainder has no known explanation. The DNA was the basis for D and trimming; V, J and clone size are from that table. This sample's table lists roughly 200,000 clones. The ten largest make up around 1.1% of the sample.

Sequencing was performed on PBMCs. The clonotype was recovered from a girl aged 2 to 9 in good health and CMV-seropositive. In this chain, TRBV28 is recombined with TRBJ2-7; a tentative D call is TRBD2 (5 bases match). The CDR3 has the sequence CAGSFWENQYEQYF. The nucleotide sequence reads TGTGCCGGGAGCTTTTGGGAGAATCAGTACGAGCAGTACTTC.